This entry features one T cell receptor beta chain sequence. In germline, CDR1 is SGHTA, CDR2 FQGTGA. Germline trimming cut 1 base from V and 8 bases from J; bases unmatched to any gene: 5. CDR3 length equals 14 residues. TCRdb processed the RT-PCR reads anew with MiXCR; each CDR3 protein has one entry. The sample carries about 680,000 distinct CDR3 sequences, approximately 15% recorded once. The origin of this receptor is a female donor in good health, serving as a healthy control. Sequences were obtained from memory CD4+ T cells from blood. V is TRBV7-3 and J is TRBJ1-1, with 9 bases aligning to TRBD1. CDR3 bases: TGTGCCAGCAGCTTAAACACAGGGGGCTCGGAAGCTTTCTTT. It yields the protein CASSLNTGGSEAFF.